This T cell receptor (beta chain) comes out of a study of coeliac disease. Points from the study as a whole: Control samples showed higher TRB and TRG clonality than intraepithelial and lamina propria samples in active celiac disease. Largely private TRB repertoires meant most sequences were sample-unique.

Only in-frame clones appear in the TCRdb table, and some are missing; sequencing was by immunoSEQ multiplex PCR. The sample has 6,000 or so clones, around 68% seen once; the top ten hold over 7.5%. The table lists this clone with a count of one. Its target is unknown. Germline-derived CDR1 and CDR2 are SGDLS and YYNGEE. The CDR3 contains 14 residues. Trimming cost V 4 bases and J 6 bases, with 16 bases left between them. Specimen: lymphocytes from the gut lamina propria. The chain carries TRBV9 and TRBJ1-1, with TRBD1 as a possible D gene (6 bases). The receptor comes from a man aged 65 to 85 with active celiac disease. The CDR3 sequence: CASSRGHEGAEAFF. The CDR3 DNA reads TGTGCCAGCAGCAGGGGACACGAAGGCGCTGAAGCTTTCTTT.